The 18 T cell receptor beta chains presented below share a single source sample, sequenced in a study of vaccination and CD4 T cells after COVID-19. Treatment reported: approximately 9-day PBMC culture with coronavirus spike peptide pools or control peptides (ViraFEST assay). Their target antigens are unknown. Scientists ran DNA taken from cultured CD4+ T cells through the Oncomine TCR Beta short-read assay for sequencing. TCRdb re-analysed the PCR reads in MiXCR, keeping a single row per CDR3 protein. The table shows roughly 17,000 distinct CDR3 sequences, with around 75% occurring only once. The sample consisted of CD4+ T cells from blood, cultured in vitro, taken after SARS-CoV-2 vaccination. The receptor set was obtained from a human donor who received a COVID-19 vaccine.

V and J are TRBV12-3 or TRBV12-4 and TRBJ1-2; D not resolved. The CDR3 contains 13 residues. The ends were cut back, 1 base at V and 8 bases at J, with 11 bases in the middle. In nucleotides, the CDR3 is TGTGCCAGCAGTTTAGGGGGAAGGTCGGGCTACACCTTC. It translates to CASSLGGRSGYTF.

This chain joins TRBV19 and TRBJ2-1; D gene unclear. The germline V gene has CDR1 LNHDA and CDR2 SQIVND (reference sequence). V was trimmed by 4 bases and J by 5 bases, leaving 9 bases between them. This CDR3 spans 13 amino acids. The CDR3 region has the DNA TGTGCCAGTAGTAAGTCAAGTCACAATGAGCAGTTCTTC. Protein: CASSKSSHNEQFF.

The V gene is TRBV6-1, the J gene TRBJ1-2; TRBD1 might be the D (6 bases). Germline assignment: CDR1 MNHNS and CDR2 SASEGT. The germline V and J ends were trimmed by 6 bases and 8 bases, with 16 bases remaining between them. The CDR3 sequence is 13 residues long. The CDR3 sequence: CASSPGTHGGYTF. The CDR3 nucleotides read TGTGCCAGCAGCCCCGGGACACACGGAGGCTACACCTTC.

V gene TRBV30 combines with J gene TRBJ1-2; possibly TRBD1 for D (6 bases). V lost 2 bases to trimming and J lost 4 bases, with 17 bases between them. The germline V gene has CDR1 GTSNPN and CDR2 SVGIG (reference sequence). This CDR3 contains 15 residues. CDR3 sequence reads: CAWSSGGVVSYGYTF. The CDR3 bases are TGTGCCTGGAGTTCGGGGGGCGTTGTAAGCTATGGCTACACCTTC.

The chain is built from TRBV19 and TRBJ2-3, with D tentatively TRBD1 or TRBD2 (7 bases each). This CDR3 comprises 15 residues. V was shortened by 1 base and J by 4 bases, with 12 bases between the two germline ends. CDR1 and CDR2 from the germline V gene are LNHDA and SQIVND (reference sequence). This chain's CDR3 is CASSIGEGAADTQYF. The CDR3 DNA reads TGTGCCAGTAGTATAGGGGAGGGGGCTGCAGATACGCAGTATTTT.

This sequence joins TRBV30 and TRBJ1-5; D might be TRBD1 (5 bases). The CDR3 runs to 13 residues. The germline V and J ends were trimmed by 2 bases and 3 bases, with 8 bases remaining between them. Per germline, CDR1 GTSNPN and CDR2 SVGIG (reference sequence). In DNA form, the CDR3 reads TGTGCCTGGAGTCAGGGTACCAATCAGCCCCAGCATTTT. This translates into CAWSQGTNQPQHF.

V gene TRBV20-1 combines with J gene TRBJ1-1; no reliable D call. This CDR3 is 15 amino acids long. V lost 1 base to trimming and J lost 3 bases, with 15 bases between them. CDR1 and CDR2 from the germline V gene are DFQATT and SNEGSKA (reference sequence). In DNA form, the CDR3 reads TGCAGTGCTAGAGGCGGGGAGGTAAGGGACACTGAAGCTTTCTTT. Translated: CSARGGEVRDTEAFF.

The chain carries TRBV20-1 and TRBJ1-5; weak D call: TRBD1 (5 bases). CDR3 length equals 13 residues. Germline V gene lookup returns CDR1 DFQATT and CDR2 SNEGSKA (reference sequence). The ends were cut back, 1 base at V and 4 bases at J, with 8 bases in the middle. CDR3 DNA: TGCAGTGCTAGAGTGTCAGGGAATCAGCCCCAGCATTTT. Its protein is CSARVSGNQPQHF.

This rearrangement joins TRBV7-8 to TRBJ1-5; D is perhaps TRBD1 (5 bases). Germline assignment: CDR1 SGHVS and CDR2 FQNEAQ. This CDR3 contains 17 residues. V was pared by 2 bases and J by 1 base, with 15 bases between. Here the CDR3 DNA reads TGTGCCAGCAGCTTACAACTTCCGGGGCAGAGCAATCAGCCCCAGCATTTT. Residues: CASSLQLPGQSNQPQHF.

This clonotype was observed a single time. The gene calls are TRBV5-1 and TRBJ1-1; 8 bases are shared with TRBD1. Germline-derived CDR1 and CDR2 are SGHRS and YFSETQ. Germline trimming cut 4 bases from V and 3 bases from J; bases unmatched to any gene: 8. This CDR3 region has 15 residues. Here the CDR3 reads CASSARQGKDTEAFF. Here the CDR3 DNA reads TGCGCCAGCAGCGCCCGACAGGGGAAAGACACTGAAGCTTTCTTT.

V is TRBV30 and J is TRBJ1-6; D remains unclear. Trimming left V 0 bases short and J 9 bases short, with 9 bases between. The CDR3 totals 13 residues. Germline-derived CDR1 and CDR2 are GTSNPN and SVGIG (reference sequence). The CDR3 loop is CAWSVPGSSPLHF. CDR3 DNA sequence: TGTGCCTGGAGTGTACCTGGGAGTTCACCCCTCCACTTT.

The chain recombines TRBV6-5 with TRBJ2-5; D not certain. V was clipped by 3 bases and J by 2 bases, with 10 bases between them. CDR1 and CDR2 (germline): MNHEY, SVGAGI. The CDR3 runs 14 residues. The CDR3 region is CASSYGAGQETQYF. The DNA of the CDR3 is TGTGCCAGCAGTTATGGTGCAGGTCAAGAGACCCAGTACTTC.

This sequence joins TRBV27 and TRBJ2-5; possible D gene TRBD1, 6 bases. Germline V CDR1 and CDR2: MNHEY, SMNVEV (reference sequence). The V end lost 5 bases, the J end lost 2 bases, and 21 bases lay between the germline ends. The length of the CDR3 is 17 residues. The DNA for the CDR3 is TGTGCCAGCAGTCCGCGTTGGGACACCATCAAACAAGAGACCCAGTACTTC. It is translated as CASSPRWDTIKQETQYF.

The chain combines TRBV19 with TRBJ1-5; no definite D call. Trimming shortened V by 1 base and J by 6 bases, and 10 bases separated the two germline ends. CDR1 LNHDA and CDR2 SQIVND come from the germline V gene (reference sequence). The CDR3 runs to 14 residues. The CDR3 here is CASSIGQSSQPQHF. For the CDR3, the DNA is TGTGCCAGTAGTATAGGTCAGTCGAGTCAGCCCCAGCATTTT. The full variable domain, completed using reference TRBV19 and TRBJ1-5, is DGGITQSPKYLFRKEGQNVTLSCEQNLNHDAMYWYRQDPGQGLRLIYYSQIVNDFQKGDIAEGYSVSREKKESFPLTVTSAQKNPTAFYLCASSIGQSSQPQHFGDGTRLSIL.

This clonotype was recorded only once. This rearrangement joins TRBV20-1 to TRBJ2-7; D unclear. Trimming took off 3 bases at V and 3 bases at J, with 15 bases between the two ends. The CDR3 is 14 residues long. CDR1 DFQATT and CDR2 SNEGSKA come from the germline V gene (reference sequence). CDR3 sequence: CSASSDAPVYEQYF. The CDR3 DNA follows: TGCAGTGCTAGTTCGGACGCCCCCGTCTACGAGCAGTACTTC.

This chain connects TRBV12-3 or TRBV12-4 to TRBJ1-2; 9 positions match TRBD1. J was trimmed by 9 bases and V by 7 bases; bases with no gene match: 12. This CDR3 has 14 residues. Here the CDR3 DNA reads TGTGCCAGCACCCCGGGGACAGGGAGGGCCAGCTACACCTTC. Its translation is CASTPGTGRASYTF.

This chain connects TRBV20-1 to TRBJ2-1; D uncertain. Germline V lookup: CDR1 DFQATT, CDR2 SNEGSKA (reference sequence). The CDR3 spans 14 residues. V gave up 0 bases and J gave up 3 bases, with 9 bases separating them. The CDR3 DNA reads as TGCAGTGCTAGAGATTGGCGCAACTACAATGAGCAGTTCTTC. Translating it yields CSARDWRNYNEQFF.

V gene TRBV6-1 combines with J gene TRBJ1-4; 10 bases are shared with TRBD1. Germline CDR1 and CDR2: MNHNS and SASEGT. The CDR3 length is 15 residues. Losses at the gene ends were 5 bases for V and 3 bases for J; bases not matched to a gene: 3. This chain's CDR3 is CASSKGQGPNEKLFF. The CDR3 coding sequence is TGTGCCAGCAGTAAGGGACAGGGGCCTAATGAAAAACTGTTTTTT.